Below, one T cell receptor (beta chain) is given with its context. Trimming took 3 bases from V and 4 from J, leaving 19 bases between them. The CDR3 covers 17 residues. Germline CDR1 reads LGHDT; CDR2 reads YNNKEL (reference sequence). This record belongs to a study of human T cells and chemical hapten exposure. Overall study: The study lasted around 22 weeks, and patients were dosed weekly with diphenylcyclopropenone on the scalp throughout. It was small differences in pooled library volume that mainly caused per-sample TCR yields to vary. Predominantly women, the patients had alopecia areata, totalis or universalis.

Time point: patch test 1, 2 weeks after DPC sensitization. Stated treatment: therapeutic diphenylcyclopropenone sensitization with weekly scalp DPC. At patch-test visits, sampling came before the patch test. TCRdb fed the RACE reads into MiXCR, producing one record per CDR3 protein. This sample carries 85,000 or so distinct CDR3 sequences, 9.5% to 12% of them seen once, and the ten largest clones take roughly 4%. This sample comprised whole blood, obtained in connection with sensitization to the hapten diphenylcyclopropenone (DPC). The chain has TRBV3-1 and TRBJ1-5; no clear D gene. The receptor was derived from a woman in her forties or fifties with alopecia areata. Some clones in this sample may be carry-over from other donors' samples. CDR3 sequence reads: CASSQGGWGFANQPQHF. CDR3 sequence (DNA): TGTGCCAGCAGCCAGGGAGGGTGGGGATTCGCAAATCAGCCCCAGCATTTT. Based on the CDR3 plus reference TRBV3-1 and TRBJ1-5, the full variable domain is DTAVSQTPKYLVTQMGNDKSIKCEQNLGHDTMYWYKQDSKKFLKIMFSYNNKELIINETVPNRFSPKSPDKAHLNLHINSLELGDSAVYFCASSQGGWGFANQPQHFGDGTRLSIL.